These 5 T cell receptor beta chains were sequenced from one sample in a study of tumor and adjacent non-tumor tissue in lung cancer. The library came from three nested PCR rounds adapted from ARM-PCR protocols. MiXCR, run by TCRdb on the multiplex PCR reads, gives a single entry per CDR3 protein. This sample yields 100,000 to 150,000 distinct CDR3 sequences, of which around three fifths are seen a single time; 13% belongs to the top ten. This sample's RNA came from whole unsorted tissue. Sequenced sample: lung tumor tissue. All receptors come from a man younger than 40 with non-small cell lung cancer.

This clonotype was observed a handful of times. The genes are TRBV5-6 and TRBJ2-3; 13 positions match TRBD2. This CDR3 is built from 16 residues. Germline trimming cut 5 bases from V and 4 bases from J; bases unmatched to any gene: 7. CDR1 is SGHDT, CDR2 YYEEEE, per germline. CDR3 in DNA: TGTGCCAGCAGGAGGACTAGCGGGAGAGTCGCAGATACGCAGTATTTT. Translation: CASRRTSGRVADTQYF.

In its sample, this clonotype was seen a few times. Germline is not matched at one junction end, which may reflect a read error. J is TRBJ2-2 and V is TRBV11-2, with D perhaps TRBD2 (5 bases). Germline CDR1 reads SGHAT; CDR2 reads FQNNGV. This CDR3 has 13 residues. For the CDR3, the DNA is TGTGCCAGCAGCCCGGGGAACGCCGGGGAGCTGTTTTTT. This translates into CASSPGNAGELFF.

A remark on this clonotype: Just one base apart from a much larger clone, this may be a read error. This chain joins TRBV6-2 or TRBV6-3 and TRBJ1-3; TRBD1 might be the D (5 bases). Per germline, CDR1 MNHEY and CDR2 SVGEGT. This CDR3 is 15 amino acids long. DNA of the CDR3: TGTGTCAGCAGTTACCGAACAGGCTCTGGAAACACCATATATTTT. Translating gives CVSSYRTGSGNTIYF.

The genes are TRBV12-3 or TRBV12-4 and TRBJ1-5; maybe TRBD1 (5 bases). The CDR3 contains 13 residues. V was clipped by 2 bases and J by 7 bases, with 9 bases between them. The CDR3 here is CASSLNGTQPQHF. CDR3 in DNA: TGTGCCAGCAGTTTAAACGGGACCCAGCCCCAGCATTTT.

The CDR3 protein is CASKGFGTLHF. Here the CDR3 DNA reads TGTGCCAGCAAAGGATTTGGGACCCTCCACTTT. The chain uses TRBV12-3 or TRBV12-4 and TRBJ1-6; no clear D. Trimming left V 7 bases short and J 14 bases short, with 12 bases between. The CDR3 runs 11 residues.